A selection of T cell receptor beta chains follows, all from one sample in a study of tumor-infiltrating lymphocytes in primary liver carcinoma. MiXCR was run by TCRdb on the multiplex PCR reads, yielding one entry per CDR3 protein. Here the sample spans tens of thousands of distinct CDR3 sequences, 70% to 75% being singletons. Sequencing was done on a sample of liver tumor tissue from sampling region 3. The receptors originated from a man aged 35 to 55 with primary liver carcinoma and hepatitis B virus infection. Each CDR3 is given with its conserved first and last residue.

J: TRBJ2-1
length: 14
V: TRBV10-3
CDR3: CANRGSGSDNEQFF

J: TRBJ2-5
length: 14
V: TRBV19
CDR3: CASSGSGSLETQYF

J: TRBJ2-2
length: 16
V: TRBV5-4
CDR3: CASGLDGGMDPGELFF

J: TRBJ2-3
length: 14
V: TRBV11-2
CDR3: CASSLSRGSNTQYF

J: TRBJ1-1
length: 12
V: TRBV29-1
CDR3: CIVDDSYTEAFF

J: TRBJ1-3
length: 14
V: TRBV10-1
CDR3: CASSGVGSGNTIYF

J: TRBJ1-6
length: 14
V: TRBV6-5
CDR3: CASSYRDRNSPLHF

J: TRBJ2-7
length: 16
V: TRBV5-5
CDR3: CASSLVTGGSNYEQYF

J: TRBJ2-1
length: 14
V: TRBV29-1
CDR3: CSVDPAGAYNEQFF

J: TRBJ2-1
length: 13
V: TRBV7-9
CDR3: CGSSPRLDNGQFF

J: TRBJ2-1
length: 12
V: TRBV12-3/TRBV12-4
CDR3: CASRDSNIGQFF

J: TRBJ2-3
length: 16
V: TRBV4-1
CDR3: CTSGHAKMYGADTQYF

J: TRBJ2-6
length: 17
V: TRBV4-2
CDR3: CASRPEGPHSGANVLTF

J: TRBJ2-6
length: 19
V: TRBV30
CDR3: CAWSSHQGARFSGANVLTF

J: TRBJ1-1
length: 13
V: TRBV12-3/TRBV12-4
CDR3: CASSRGMSYEAFF

J: TRBJ1-5
length: 13
V: TRBV5-8
CDR3: CVSSSDRGQPQHF

J: TRBJ2-7
length: 16
V: TRBV12-3/TRBV12-4
CDR3: CACSPQPGTRKDEQYF

J: TRBJ2-5
length: 17
V: TRBV5-5
CDR3: CASSLELARGYQETRYF

J: TRBJ2-1
length: 16
V: TRBV11-2
CDR3: CTSSSGPSRRIYEQIF

J: TRBJ2-5
length: 14
V: TRBV6-5
CDR3: CASSYGISQETQYF